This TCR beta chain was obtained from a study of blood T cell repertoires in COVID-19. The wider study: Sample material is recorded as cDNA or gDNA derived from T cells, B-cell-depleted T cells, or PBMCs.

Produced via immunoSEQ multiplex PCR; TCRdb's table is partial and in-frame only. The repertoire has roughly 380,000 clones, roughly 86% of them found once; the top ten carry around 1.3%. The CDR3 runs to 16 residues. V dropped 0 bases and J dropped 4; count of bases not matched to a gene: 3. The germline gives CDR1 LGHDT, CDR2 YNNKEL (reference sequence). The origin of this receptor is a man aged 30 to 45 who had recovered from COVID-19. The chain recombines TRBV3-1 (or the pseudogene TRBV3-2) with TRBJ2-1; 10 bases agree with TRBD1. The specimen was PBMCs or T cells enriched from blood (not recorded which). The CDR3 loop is CASSQDGQGVYNEQFF. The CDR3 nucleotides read TGTGCCAGCAGCCAAGATGGACAGGGGGTTTACAATGAGCAGTTCTTC.